Listed here are 6 T cell receptor beta chains from one sample, sequenced in a study of STAT5B mutations in CD4+ large granular lymphocyte leukemia. The repertoire was sequenced with immunoSEQ multiplex PCR; TCRdb's copy has only in-frame clones and lacks some. Among approximately 40,000 clones listed, about four fifths were seen once. The sequenced sample was CD4+ T cells from blood buffy coats. The receptor source for this set is a human donor in good health.

The chain is built from TRBV27 and TRBJ1-2, with 7 bases matching TRBD1. The CDR3 runs 14 residues. From germline, CDR1 is MNHEY and CDR2 SMNVEV (reference sequence). V was pared by 5 bases and J by 4 bases, with 7 bases of the junction left unmatched. CDR3 DNA sequence: TGTGCCAGCAGTCGTCAGGGGGGCGGCTATGGCTACACCTTC. Residues: CASSRQGGGYGYTF.

This clone was observed a few times. The chain combines TRBV4-3 with TRBJ1-5, with no clear D. The CDR3 has 13 amino acids. Germline loops: CDR1 LGHNA, CDR2 YSLEER. V was clipped by 0 bases and J by 9 bases, with 9 bases between them. The CDR3 region has the DNA TGCGCCAGCAGCCAAGACCCGGGTTGGCCCCAGCATTTT. It yields the protein CASSQDPGWPQHF.

The V and J genes are TRBV14 and TRBJ1-5, with a weak D call TRBD1 (5 bases). V was pared by 0 bases and J by 0 bases, with 12 bases between. Looked up from germline, CDR1 is SGHDN and CDR2 is FVKESK. This CDR3 spans 17 amino acids. The CDR3 loop is CASSQDPVRGSNQPQHF. Written as DNA, the CDR3 is TGTGCCAGCAGCCAAGATCCGGTAAGGGGTAGCAATCAGCCCCAGCATTTT.

This clone was counted a few times. This chain connects TRBV6-5 to TRBJ2-3; D is undetermined. Germline lookup yields CDR1 MNHEY and CDR2 SVGAGI. The V end lost 7 bases, the J end lost 3 bases, and 17 bases lay between the germline ends. The CDR3 is made up of 15 amino acids. The CDR3 nucleotides are TGTGCCAGCAACCTTGGACCCGTGAAGACAGATACGCAGTATTTT. It specifies CASNLGPVKTDTQYF.

The V gene is TRBV2, the J gene TRBJ1-1; D remains ambiguous. This CDR3 comprises 13 residues. Germline V gene data show CDR1 as SNHLY and CDR2 as FYNNEI. V was pared by 3 bases and J by 8 bases, with 13 bases between. CDR3: CASSDGELGEAFF. Written as DNA, the CDR3 is TGTGCCAGCAGTGACGGGGAACTAGGGGAAGCTTTCTTT.

This clone was recorded a few times. The chain has TRBV2 and TRBJ2-1; D may be TRBD1 or TRBD2 (5 bases each). This CDR3 is built from 14 residues. The V end lost 7 bases, the J end lost 1 base, and 11 bases lay between the germline ends. Germline CDR1 and CDR2: SNHLY and FYNNEI. CDR3 protein: CASIPGSSYNEQFF. In nucleotides, the CDR3 is TGTGCCAGCATCCCAGGGAGTTCCTACAATGAGCAGTTCTTC.